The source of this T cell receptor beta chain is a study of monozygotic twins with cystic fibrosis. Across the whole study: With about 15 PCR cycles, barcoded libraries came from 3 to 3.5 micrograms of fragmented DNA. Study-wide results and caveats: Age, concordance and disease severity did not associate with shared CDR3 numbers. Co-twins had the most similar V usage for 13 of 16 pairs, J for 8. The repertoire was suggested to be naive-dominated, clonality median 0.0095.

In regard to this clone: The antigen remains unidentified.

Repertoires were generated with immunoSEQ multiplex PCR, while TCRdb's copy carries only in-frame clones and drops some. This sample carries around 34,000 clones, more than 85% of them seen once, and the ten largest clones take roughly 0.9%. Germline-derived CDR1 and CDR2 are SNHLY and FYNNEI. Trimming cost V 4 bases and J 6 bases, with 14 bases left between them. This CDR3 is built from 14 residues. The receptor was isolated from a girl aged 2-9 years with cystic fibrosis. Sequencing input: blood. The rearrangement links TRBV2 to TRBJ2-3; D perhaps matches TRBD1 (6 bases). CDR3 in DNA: TGTGCCAGCAGTGGTCTCCAGGGGTGGGATACGCAGTATTTT. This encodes CASSGLQGWDTQYF.